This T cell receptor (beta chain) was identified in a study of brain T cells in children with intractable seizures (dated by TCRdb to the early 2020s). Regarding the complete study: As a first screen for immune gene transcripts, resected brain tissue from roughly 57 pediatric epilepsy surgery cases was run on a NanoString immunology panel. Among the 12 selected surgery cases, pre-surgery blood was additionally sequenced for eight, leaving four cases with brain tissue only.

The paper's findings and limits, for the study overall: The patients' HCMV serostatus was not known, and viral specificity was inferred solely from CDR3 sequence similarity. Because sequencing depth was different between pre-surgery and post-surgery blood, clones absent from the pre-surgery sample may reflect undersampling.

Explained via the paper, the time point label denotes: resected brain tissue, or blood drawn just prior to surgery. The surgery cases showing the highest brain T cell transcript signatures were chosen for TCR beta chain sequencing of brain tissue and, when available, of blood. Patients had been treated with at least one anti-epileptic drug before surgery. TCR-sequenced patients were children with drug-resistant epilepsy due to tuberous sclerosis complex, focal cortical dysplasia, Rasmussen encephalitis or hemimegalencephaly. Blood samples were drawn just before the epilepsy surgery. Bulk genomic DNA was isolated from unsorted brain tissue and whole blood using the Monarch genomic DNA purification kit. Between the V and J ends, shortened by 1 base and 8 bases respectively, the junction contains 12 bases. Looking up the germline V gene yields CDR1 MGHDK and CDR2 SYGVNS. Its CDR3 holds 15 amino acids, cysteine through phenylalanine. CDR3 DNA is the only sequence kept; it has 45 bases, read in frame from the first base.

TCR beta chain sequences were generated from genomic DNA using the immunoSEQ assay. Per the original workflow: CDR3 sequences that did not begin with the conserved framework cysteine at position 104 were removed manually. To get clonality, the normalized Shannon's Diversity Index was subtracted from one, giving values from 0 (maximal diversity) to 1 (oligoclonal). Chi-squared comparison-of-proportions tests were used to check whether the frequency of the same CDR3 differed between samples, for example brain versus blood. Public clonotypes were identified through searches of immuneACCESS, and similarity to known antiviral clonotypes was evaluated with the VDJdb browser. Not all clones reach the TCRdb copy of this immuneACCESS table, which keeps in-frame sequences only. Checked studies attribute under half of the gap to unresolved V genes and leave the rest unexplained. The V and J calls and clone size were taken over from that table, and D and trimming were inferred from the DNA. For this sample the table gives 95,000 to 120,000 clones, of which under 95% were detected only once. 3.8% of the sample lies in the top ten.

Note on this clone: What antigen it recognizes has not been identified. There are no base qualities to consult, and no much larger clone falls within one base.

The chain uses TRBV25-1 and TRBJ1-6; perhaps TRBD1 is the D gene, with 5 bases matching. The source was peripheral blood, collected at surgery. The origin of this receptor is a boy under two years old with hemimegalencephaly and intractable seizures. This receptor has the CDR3 CASSEFGGNHSPLHF. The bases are TGTGCCAGCAGTGAATTCGGGGGAAACCATTCACCCCTCCACTTT.